The present T cell receptor beta chain was sequenced within a study of control samples from healthy donors and cancer patients. The protocol was immunoSEQ multiplex PCR, while the TCRdb copy is restricted to in-frame clones and leaves out a portion. Altogether 90,000 to 150,000 clones are present, about 91% being singletons, with the ten largest covering 3.4%. Per the germline V gene, CDR1 is MDHEN and CDR2 is SYDVKM. J gave up 5 bases and V 4 bases, and 6 bases lay outside the gene matches. The CDR3 totals 14 residues. The sample was blood. The TCR comes from a man aged 35 to 55 in good health. The V and J genes are TRBV28 and TRBJ1-2, with 8 bases aligning to TRBD1. The CDR3 reads CASSSGQGLYGYTF. CDR3 nucleotides: TGTGCCAGCAGTTCTGGACAGGGACTTTATGGCTACACCTTC.